The clone carrying this T cell receptor beta chain showed up just once. The target antigen is unknown. Here immunoSEQ multiplex PCR was the method, and the copy in TCRdb shows in-frame clones only, minus some. The data contain about 36,000 clones, around 84% of them singletons. The time point was: peripheral blood 6 weeks after treatment start. This sample is drawn from a study of PD-L1 blockade in urothelial cancer. Study observations and caveats: More expansion of tumor-associated blood clones, seen at 3 weeks, marked durable-benefit patients.

The CDR3 spans 12 residues. V dropped 0 bases and J dropped 6 bases, with 4 bases sitting between them. Germline loops: CDR1 SGHTS, CDR2 YDEGEE. The sample was PBMCs, taken around atezolizumab (anti-PD-L1) treatment. The chain joins TRBV5-8 to TRBJ2-1, with D unresolved. The receptor was derived from a man aged 35-49 years with urothelial cancer. CDR3 DNA: TGTGCCAGCAGCTTGGGAGGCAATGAGCAGTTCTTC. This sequence encodes CASSLGGNEQFF.